Listed below are T cell receptor beta chains from one sample, sequenced in a study of blood T cell repertoires in COVID-19. The table came from immunoSEQ multiplex PCR; TCRdb's copy has only in-frame clones and leaves some out. The repertoire holds about 260,000 clones, with 88% as singletons. Sequenced material: PBMCs or T cells enriched from blood (not recorded which). All receptors derive from a woman in her forties or fifties who had recovered from COVID-19. Both conserved end residues are part of each CDR3. A D gene is named only where the DNA matches it firmly. Not all rows give a size; the values are once, few, many and, for expanded clones, a class.

CDR3aa: CASSATGVDEQFF
CDR3nt: TGTGCCAGCAGTGCTACGGGAGTTGATGAGCAGTTCTTC
abundance: few
j_gene: TRBJ2-1
d_gene: NA
v_gene: TRBV28

CDR3aa: CASSQDYRRGQNGYTF
CDR3nt: TGCGCCAGCAGCCAAGATTATCGCAGGGGGCAAAATGGCTACACCTTC
abundance: NA
j_gene: TRBJ1-2
d_gene: TRBD1
v_gene: TRBV4-3

CDR3aa: CATSRYRDSSYEQYF
CDR3nt: TGTGCCACCAGCAGGTATCGGGACAGCTCCTACGAGCAGTACTTC
abundance: NA
j_gene: TRBJ2-7
d_gene: TRBD1
v_gene: TRBV15

CDR3aa: CASSYSSSGGGYGYTF
CDR3nt: TGTGCCAGCAGTTACTCGTCGAGCGGGGGAGGTTATGGCTACACCTTC
abundance: NA
j_gene: TRBJ1-2
d_gene: NA
v_gene: TRBV6-2/TRBV6-3

CDR3aa: CASRPTGQGQPQHF
CDR3nt: TGTGCCAGCAGACCCACAGGGCAAGGGCAGCCCCAGCATTTT
abundance: few
j_gene: TRBJ1-5
d_gene: NA
v_gene: TRBV7-2

CDR3aa: CASSVTQGPTNYGYTF
CDR3nt: TGTGCCAGCAGCGTCACACAGGGGCCTACTAACTATGGCTACACCTTC
abundance: NA
j_gene: TRBJ1-2
d_gene: TRBD1
v_gene: TRBV7-9

CDR3aa: CASSLRPSGNQPQHF
CDR3nt: TGTGCCAGCAGCTTACGCCCATCGGGCAATCAGCCCCAGCATTTT
abundance: once
j_gene: TRBJ1-5
d_gene: NA
v_gene: TRBV7-3

CDR3aa: CASSTGLQGANEQYF
CDR3nt: TGTGCCAGCAGCACAGGGCTACAGGGGGCCAACGAGCAGTACTTC
abundance: NA
j_gene: TRBJ2-7
d_gene: TRBD1
v_gene: TRBV7-3

CDR3aa: CSGWDRVATEAFF
CDR3nt: TGCAGCGGCTGGGACAGGGTGGCAACTGAAGCTTTCTTT
abundance: NA
j_gene: TRBJ1-1
d_gene: TRBD1
v_gene: TRBV29-1

CDR3aa: CASSMNRDGGKNEQFF
CDR3nt: TGTGCCAGCAGCATGAACAGGGATGGGGGAAAGAATGAGCAGTTCTTC
abundance: NA
j_gene: TRBJ2-1
d_gene: NA
v_gene: TRBV7-2

CDR3aa: CATSREGGSNQPQHF
CDR3nt: TGTGCCACCAGCAGAGAAGGGGGAAGCAATCAGCCCCAGCATTTT
abundance: NA
j_gene: TRBJ1-5
d_gene: NA
v_gene: TRBV15

CDR3aa: CASSARAGTSGIMSSYNEQFF
CDR3nt: TGTGCCAGTAGTGCCCGCGCCGGGACTAGCGGGATTATGAGCTCCTACAATGAGCAGTTCTTC
abundance: NA
j_gene: TRBJ2-1
d_gene: TRBD2
v_gene: TRBV19

CDR3aa: CASSLVAGGYEQYF
CDR3nt: TGTGCCAGCAGCTTGGTAGCGGGAGGCTACGAGCAGTACTTC
abundance: once
j_gene: TRBJ2-7
d_gene: TRBD2
v_gene: TRBV5-5

CDR3aa: CASSPPGTGGYANEKLFF
CDR3nt: TGTGCCAGCTCACCACCAGGGACAGGGGGCTATGCTAATGAAAAACTGTTTTTT
abundance: NA
j_gene: TRBJ1-4
d_gene: TRBD1
v_gene: TRBV18

CDR3aa: CASSWGQNTEAFF
CDR3nt: TGTGCCAGCAGCTGGGGACAGAACACTGAAGCTTTCTTT
abundance: NA
j_gene: TRBJ1-1
d_gene: NA
v_gene: TRBV5-4

CDR3aa: CASTQDQGANYGYTF
CDR3nt: TGTGCCAGCACCCAAGATCAGGGGGCCAACTATGGCTACACCTTC
abundance: NA
j_gene: TRBJ1-2
d_gene: TRBD1
v_gene: TRBV9

CDR3aa: CATSGKKRDRLDQPQHF
CDR3nt: TGTGCCACCAGCGGAAAAAAGAGGGACAGGTTGGATCAGCCCCAGCATTTT
abundance: NA
j_gene: TRBJ1-5
d_gene: TRBD1
v_gene: TRBV15

CDR3aa: CASSPPTAGVTEAFF
CDR3nt: TGTGCCAGCTCACCACCGACGGCAGGGGTGACTGAAGCTTTCTTT
abundance: NA
j_gene: TRBJ1-1
d_gene: NA
v_gene: TRBV18

CDR3aa: CASSQGAGLNTEAFF
CDR3nt: TGTGCCAGCAGCCAAGGGGCGGGATTGAACACTGAAGCTTTCTTT
abundance: NA
j_gene: TRBJ1-1
d_gene: NA
v_gene: TRBV14

CDR3aa: CASSLLGQGESSPLHF
CDR3nt: TGTGCCAGCAGCCTCCTGGGACAGGGGGAAAGTTCACCCCTCCACTTT
abundance: NA
j_gene: TRBJ1-6
d_gene: TRBD1
v_gene: TRBV14

CDR3aa: CASSELGTGGRKQYF
CDR3nt: TGTGCCAGCAGCGAACTTGGGACAGGGGGCAGAAAGCAGTACTTC
abundance: NA
j_gene: TRBJ2-7
d_gene: TRBD1
v_gene: TRBV7-2

CDR3aa: CASSLVVNSPLHF
CDR3nt: TGTGCCAGCAGCTTAGTCGTTAATTCACCCCTCCACTTT
abundance: once
j_gene: TRBJ1-6
d_gene: NA
v_gene: TRBV7-2

CDR3aa: CASRGQGVTYEQYF
CDR3nt: TGTGCCAGCAGGGGACAGGGTGTCACCTACGAGCAGTACTTC
abundance: few
j_gene: TRBJ2-7
d_gene: TRBD1
v_gene: TRBV27

CDR3aa: CASSPSRDRATGELFF
CDR3nt: TGTGCCAGCAGCCCATCTCGGGACAGGGCCACCGGGGAGCTGTTTTTT
abundance: few
j_gene: TRBJ2-2
d_gene: TRBD1
v_gene: TRBV7-3

CDR3aa: CASSSPGQDPYGYTF
CDR3nt: TGTGCCAGTAGTTCTCCGGGACAGGACCCATATGGCTACACCTTC
abundance: once
j_gene: TRBJ1-2
d_gene: TRBD1
v_gene: TRBV19

CDR3aa: CATSRLIGRGVDGYTF
CDR3nt: TGTGCCACCAGCAGATTAATTGGGAGGGGGGTAGATGGCTACACCTTC
abundance: NA
j_gene: TRBJ1-2
d_gene: NA
v_gene: TRBV15

CDR3aa: CASGTSGRAEETQYF
CDR3nt: TGTGCCAGCGGGACTAGCGGGAGGGCCGAGGAGACCCAGTACTTC
abundance: NA
j_gene: TRBJ2-5
d_gene: TRBD2
v_gene: TRBV28

CDR3aa: CASSPPGQPGNTIYF
CDR3nt: TGTGCCAGCTCACCACCGGGACAGCCTGGAAACACCATATATTTT
abundance: NA
j_gene: TRBJ1-3
d_gene: TRBD1
v_gene: TRBV18

CDR3aa: CASSLTGLNTEAFF
CDR3nt: TGTGCCAGCAGTTTAACAGGACTGAACACTGAAGCTTTCTTT
abundance: NA
j_gene: TRBJ1-1
d_gene: NA
v_gene: TRBV28

CDR3aa: CASSMQGSVSYEQYF
CDR3nt: TGTGCCAGTAGTATGCAGGGAAGCGTCTCCTACGAGCAGTACTTC
abundance: NA
j_gene: TRBJ2-7
d_gene: NA
v_gene: TRBV19

CDR3aa: CASSRPGYSYEQYF
CDR3nt: TGTGCCAGTAGTAGGCCGGGTTACTCCTACGAGCAGTACTTC
abundance: once
j_gene: TRBJ2-7
d_gene: NA
v_gene: TRBV19

CDR3aa: CASSQGTATEAFF
CDR3nt: TGTGCCAGCAGTCAAGGGACAGCGACTGAAGCTTTCTTT
abundance: NA
j_gene: TRBJ1-1
d_gene: TRBD1
v_gene: TRBV27

CDR3aa: CASSLDSEHYNSPLHF
CDR3nt: TGTGCCAGCAGCTTAGACTCCGAGCACTATAATTCACCCCTCCACTTT
abundance: NA
j_gene: TRBJ1-6
d_gene: NA
v_gene: TRBV11-2

CDR3aa: CASSLREMNTEAFF
CDR3nt: TGTGCCAGCAGCTTGCGGGAAATGAACACTGAAGCTTTCTTT
abundance: NA
j_gene: TRBJ1-1
d_gene: NA
v_gene: TRBV5-8

CDR3aa: CASSLGGRHGYTF
CDR3nt: TGTGCCAGCAGCTTGGGGGGGCGACATGGCTACACCTTC
abundance: once
j_gene: TRBJ1-2
d_gene: NA
v_gene: TRBV5-8

CDR3aa: CASSPGTSEVNEQFF
CDR3nt: TGTGCCAGCAGCCCCGGGACTAGCGAGGTCAATGAGCAGTTCTTC
abundance: NA
j_gene: TRBJ2-1
d_gene: TRBD2
v_gene: TRBV7-2

CDR3aa: CASSLSGPALVTGELFF
CDR3nt: TGTGCCAGCTCACTCTCTGGGCCCGCGCTCGTCACCGGGGAGCTGTTTTTT
abundance: NA
j_gene: TRBJ2-2
d_gene: NA
v_gene: TRBV18

CDR3aa: CSASERTANNSPLHF
CDR3nt: TGCAGTGCTAGTGAAAGAACAGCCAATAATTCACCCCTCCACTTT
abundance: NA
j_gene: TRBJ1-6
d_gene: NA
v_gene: TRBV20-1

CDR3aa: CASSLSGTDSFYEQYF
CDR3nt: TGTGCCAGCAGCTTGTCCGGGACAGATTCGTTTTACGAGCAGTACTTC
abundance: NA
j_gene: TRBJ2-7
d_gene: TRBD1
v_gene: TRBV5-6

CDR3aa: CASSFSGTWGETQYF
CDR3nt: TGTGCCAGCAGTTTTAGCGGGACATGGGGAGAGACCCAGTACTTC
abundance: NA
j_gene: TRBJ2-5
d_gene: TRBD2
v_gene: TRBV27

CDR3aa: CAWTMRTEAFF
CDR3nt: TGTGCCTGGACGATGAGGACTGAAGCTTTCTTT
abundance: NA
j_gene: TRBJ1-1
d_gene: NA
v_gene: TRBV30

CDR3aa: CASSLGLDRALFF
CDR3nt: TGTGCCAGCAGCTTGGGACTGGACAGGGCCCTGTTTTTT
abundance: NA
j_gene: TRBJ1-4
d_gene: TRBD1
v_gene: TRBV5-6

CDR3aa: CASSLTGGTEAFF
CDR3nt: TGTGCCAGCAGTCTGACAGGGGGCACTGAAGCTTTCTTT
abundance: NA
j_gene: TRBJ1-1
d_gene: TRBD1
v_gene: TRBV6-2/TRBV6-3

CDR3aa: CASSETSGSYTDTQYF
CDR3nt: TGCGCCAGCAGTGAAACTAGCGGGAGCTATACAGATACGCAGTATTTT
abundance: NA
j_gene: TRBJ2-3
d_gene: TRBD2
v_gene: TRBV10-1

CDR3aa: CASSLGALSSYNEQFF
CDR3nt: TGTGCCAGCAGCTTAGGGGCTTTAAGCTCCTACAATGAGCAGTTCTTC
abundance: NA
j_gene: TRBJ2-1
d_gene: NA
v_gene: TRBV7-6

CDR3aa: CASSIRDQPQHF
CDR3nt: TGTGCCAGTAGTATTCGGGATCAGCCCCAGCATTTT
abundance: NA
j_gene: TRBJ1-5
d_gene: NA
v_gene: TRBV19

CDR3aa: CASTRQNTGELFF
CDR3nt: TGTGCCAGCACCAGACAGAACACCGGGGAGCTGTTTTTT
abundance: NA
j_gene: TRBJ2-2
d_gene: NA
v_gene: TRBV2

CDR3aa: CASSLRDEQYF
CDR3nt: TGTGCCAGCAGTTTACGGGACGAGCAGTACTTC
abundance: NA
j_gene: TRBJ2-7
d_gene: NA
v_gene: TRBV12-3/TRBV12-4

CDR3aa: CASSEQETVQETQYF
CDR3nt: TGTGCCAGCAGTGAACAGGAGACAGTCCAAGAGACCCAGTACTTC
abundance: once
j_gene: TRBJ2-5
d_gene: NA
v_gene: TRBV6-1

CDR3aa: CASGLVRASDRGSYEQYF
CDR3nt: TGTGCTAGTGGTTTGGTAAGGGCAAGTGACAGGGGTTCCTACGAGCAGTACTTC
abundance: NA
j_gene: TRBJ2-7
d_gene: TRBD1
v_gene: TRBV12-5

CDR3aa: CASSFRGRETDTQYF
CDR3nt: TGTGCCAGCAGCTTCAGGGGAAGAGAAACAGATACGCAGTATTTT
abundance: NA
j_gene: TRBJ2-3
d_gene: NA
v_gene: TRBV7-8

CDR3aa: CSVCGGRANEKLFF
CDR3nt: TGCAGCGTGTGCGGGGGTCGGGCTAATGAAAAACTGTTTTTT
abundance: NA
j_gene: TRBJ1-4
d_gene: NA
v_gene: TRBV29-1

CDR3aa: CASIFGDTEAFF
CDR3nt: TGTGCCAGCATCTTCGGGGACACTGAAGCTTTCTTT
abundance: once
j_gene: TRBJ1-1
d_gene: NA
v_gene: TRBV28

CDR3aa: CASSHRTGKAEAFF
CDR3nt: TGTGCCAGCAGCCATCGGACAGGGAAGGCTGAAGCTTTCTTT
abundance: NA
j_gene: TRBJ1-1
d_gene: TRBD1
v_gene: TRBV16

CDR3aa: CATSDLSRNTGELFF
CDR3nt: TGTGCCACCAGTGATTTATCCAGGAACACCGGGGAGCTGTTTTTT
abundance: NA
j_gene: TRBJ2-2
d_gene: NA
v_gene: TRBV24-1